These 25 T cell receptor beta chains were all obtained from the same sample, sequenced in a study of T cells expressing NK-cell markers. TCRdb reprocessed the 5' RACE reads and reports one entry per CDR3 protein, with no DNA. The sample table sets out over 150,000 distinct CDR3 sequences. Sequencing was done on a sample of blood T cells: a sorted CD56 or NKG2C T cell subset, CD4+ or CD8+ T cells, or bulk PBMC T cells (not recorded which). These receptors originate from a man aged 18 to 69 in good health.

The chain joins TRBV5-4 to TRBJ2-7; TCRdb's D call of TRBD1 is untestable without DNA. This CDR3 has 15 amino acids. In germline, CDR1 is SGHNT, CDR2 YYREEE (reference sequence). The CDR3 region is CASSHRQESSYEQYF. The full variable domain, rest sourced from reference TRBV5-4 and TRBJ2-7, is ETGVTQSPTHLIKTRGQQVTLRCSSQSGHNTVSWYQQALGQGPQFIFQYYREEENGRGNFPPRFSGLQFPNYSSELNVNALELDDSALYLCASSHRQESSYEQYFGPGTRLTVT.

The J gene is TRBJ1-6, the V gene TRBV30. CDR3 size: 17 residues. Germline values: CDR1 GTSNPN, CDR2 SVGIG (reference sequence). The CDR3 loop reads CAWSVGSRGFYNSPLHF.

The V gene is TRBV5-6, the J gene TRBJ2-5. This CDR3 has 11 amino acids. The germline gives CDR1 SGHDT, CDR2 YYEEEE. The CDR3 loop is CASSTGETQYF.

CDR3 protein: CASSTGQGGGELFF. J is TRBJ2-2 and V is TRBV6-2 or TRBV6-3; TCRdb's D gene call, TRBD1, goes unchecked for lack of DNA. Germline CDR1 MNHEY, CDR2 SVGEGT. The CDR3 is 14 residues long.

The V gene is TRBV18, the J gene TRBJ2-7; no DNA is available, so the TRBD2 call from TCRdb remains unchecked. Germline V CDR1 and CDR2: KGHSH, LQKENI. This CDR3 has 16 amino acids. The CDR3 loop is CASSPYEGRADYEQYF.

This chain joins TRBV15 and TRBJ2-1; with no DNA, the TCRdb D assignment of TRBD2 cannot be verified. The CDR3 is 15 amino acids. The germline CDR1 and CDR2 sequences are LNHNV and YYDKDF (reference sequence). This chain's CDR3 is CATSYPGRAYNEQFF. Variable domain in full (rest from reference TRBV15 and TRBJ2-1): DAMVIQNPRYQVTQFGKPVTLSCSQTLNHNVMYWYQQKSSQAPKLLFHYYDKDFNNEADTPDNFQSRRPNTSFCFLDIRSPGLGDTAMYLCATSYPGRAYNEQFFGPGTRLTVL.

The chain joins TRBV20-1 to TRBJ1-5; TCRdb names TRBD1, which stays unverified in the absence of DNA. Germline V gene sequence: CDR1 DFQATT, CDR2 SNEGSKA (reference sequence). CDR3 length equals 18 residues. This CDR3 is CSARDPAGVYMSNQPQHF.

This sequence joins TRBV12-3 or TRBV12-4 and TRBJ2-5; TCRdb calls TRBD2, which cannot be checked without DNA. The CDR3 has 16 amino acids. The CDR3 loop is CAGPSGGAYYQETQYF.

The V gene is TRBV7-8, the J gene TRBJ1-5. CDR3 size: 14 residues. Germline CDR1 and CDR2: SGHVS and FQNEAQ. The CDR3 region is CASSLVGSWQPQHF.

This chain links TRBV20-1 with TRBJ2-2; TCRdb's assignment of TRBD2 cannot be checked, as there is no DNA. CDR1 DFQATT and CDR2 SNEGSKA come from the germline V gene (reference sequence). The CDR3 consists of 16 residues. CDR3 protein: CSAWSSAARAAGELFF.

V and J are TRBV12-3 or TRBV12-4 and TRBJ2-1; the TRBD1 assignment by TCRdb is unverifiable without DNA. The CDR3 runs to 13 residues. CDR3: CASSDGIANEQFF.

This chain uses TRBV4-1 with TRBJ1-2; TCRdb indicates TRBD1, and absent DNA this call remains unverified. The V gene's germline CDR1 is MGHRA and CDR2 YSYEKL. The CDR3 is made up of 15 amino acids. The CDR3: CASSQERTVNYGYTF.

V and J are TRBV21-1 and TRBJ1-2. TRBV21-1 is a known pseudogene. This CDR3 contains 16 residues. CDR3 in amino acids: CASSVQKTAIKVGYTF.

The rearrangement uses TRBV4-1 and TRBJ2-7; TCRdb lists TRBD1, though no DNA is available to test this call. The germline V gene encodes CDR1 MGHRA and CDR2 YSYEKL. CDR3 length: 16 amino acids. The CDR3 spells CASSQDGTGTSYEQYF.

The rearrangement uses TRBV7-9 and TRBJ1-6. Germline CDR1 SEHNR, CDR2 FQNEAQ (reference sequence). The CDR3 runs 15 residues. CDR3 amino acids: CASSHTVSSNSPLHF.

The J gene is TRBJ2-7, the V gene TRBV11-2; no DNA is available, so the TRBD1 call from TCRdb remains unchecked. Germline loops: CDR1 SGHAT, CDR2 FQNNGV. The CDR3 extends over 16 amino acids. This CDR3 reads CASSYRQGLDSYEQYF. Filled out from reference TRBV11-2 and TRBJ2-7, the complete variable domain reads EAGVAQSPRYKIIEKRQSVAFWCNPISGHATLYWYQQILGQGPKLLIQFQNNGVVDDSQLPKDRFSAERLKGVDSTLKIQPAKLEDSAVYLCASSYRQGLDSYEQYFGPGTRLTVT.

This sequence joins TRBV7-8 and TRBJ2-3; no DNA is available, so the TRBD1 call from TCRdb remains unchecked. Germline CDR1 and CDR2: SGHVS and FQNEAQ. This CDR3 spans 15 amino acids. CDR3 in amino acids: CASSLLGGGTDTQYF. The full variable domain, completed using reference TRBV7-8 and TRBJ2-3, is GAGVSQSPRYKVAKRGQDVALRCDPISGHVSLFWYQQALGQGPEFLTYFQNEAQLDKSGLPSDRFFAERPEGSVSTLKIQRTQQEDSAVYLCASSLLGGGTDTQYFGPGTRLTVL.

This chain links TRBV19 with TRBJ1-5; TCRdb gives TRBD1 as the D gene, but with no DNA this cannot be confirmed. The CDR3 is 15 residues long. Germline values: CDR1 LNHDA, CDR2 SQIVND (reference sequence). The CDR3 sequence: CASSSWTGNNQPQHF.

The chain combines TRBV28 with TRBJ2-7. The CDR3 is made up of 15 amino acids. Germline CDR1 is MDHEN and CDR2 is SYDVKM. The CDR3 sequence is CASSFGQAINYEQYF.

The rearrangement links TRBV2 to TRBJ1-2; absent DNA, TCRdb's TRBD1 call cannot be checked. CDR1 is SNHLY and CDR2 is FYNNEI in the germline V gene. This CDR3 spans 11 amino acids. The CDR3 loop reads CASEGPGGYTF.

V and J are TRBV6-1 and TRBJ2-6; TCRdb returns TRBD1, unconfirmable since there is no DNA. CDR1 is MNHNS and CDR2 is SASEGT in the germline V gene. The CDR3 is 14 amino acids. CDR3 protein: CASRTGTGINVLTF.

V gene TRBV3-1 combines with J gene TRBJ2-5; TCRdb selects TRBD1, and the lack of DNA leaves this call unchecked. This CDR3 has 16 amino acids. Looked up from germline, CDR1 is LGHDT and CDR2 is YNNKEL (reference sequence). CDR3 protein: CASSQDPGTGQETQYF.

J is TRBJ2-5 and V is TRBV12-3 or TRBV12-4; TCRdb picks TRBD1, but there is no DNA to check that call. There are 14 residues in the CDR3. The CDR3 sequence: CASSPGQAEETQYF.

The chain links TRBV13 to TRBJ2-3. The CDR3 is 14 residues long. CDR1 is PRHDT and CDR2 is FYEKMQ in the germline V gene (reference sequence). The CDR3 spells CASSPQTRRDTQYF.

The rearrangement uses TRBV6-2 or TRBV6-3 and TRBJ2-5; TCRdb names TRBD1, which stays unverified in the absence of DNA. CDR3 length: 16 residues. From germline, CDR1 is MNHEY and CDR2 SVGEGT. CDR3 residues: CASRSKQGWGMETQYF.